The sequence of this T cell receptor (beta chain) was determined in a study of control samples from healthy donors and cancer patients. Some clones are missing from TCRdb's copy, which holds only in-frame ones; the method was immunoSEQ multiplex PCR. This sample has 150,000 to 160,000 clones, with about 94% found just once. Germline values: CDR1 GTSNPN, CDR2 SVGIG (reference sequence). The CDR3 consists of 18 residues. J gave up 8 bases and V 1 base, and 14 bases lay outside the gene matches. Input material: blood. V usage is TRBV30 and J usage is TRBJ2-1; 13 bases match TRBD2. This TCR was recovered from a man in his forties in good health. The CDR3 protein is CAWSALRTSGGAVDEQFF. The CDR3 nucleotides are TGTGCCTGGAGTGCCCTCCGTACTAGCGGGGGGGCTGTAGATGAGCAGTTCTTC.